The 31 T cell receptor beta chains reported below all come from one sample, sequenced in a study of T-cell reconstitution after alpha-beta-depleted transplantation in children. This sample's TCRbeta library carried unique molecular identifier barcodes. TCRdb recomputed calls from the PCR reads with MiXCR, one row per CDR3 protein. The table shows roughly 220,000 distinct CDR3 sequences, with more than 7.5% occurring only once. Sample: PBMCs from the stem cell graft donor, taken from the stem cell graft. These receptors were collected from a human donor who donated a stem cell graft to a child with SCID.

Ten or more counts support this clonotype. The chain links TRBV16 to TRBJ2-3; TRBD2 agrees at 10 bases. The V gene's germline CDR1 is KGHSY and CDR2 FQNENV. With V trimmed by 1 base and J by 2 bases, 6 bases remained unmatched. There are 17 residues in the CDR3. The CDR3 DNA follows: TGTGCCAGCAGCCAATTGTCTGGGACTAGCGCCACAGATACGCAGTATTTT. Its translation: CASSQLSGTSATDTQYF.

This clonotype was picked up many times. The chain links TRBV29-1 to TRBJ1-3, with D uncertain. Germline assignment: CDR1 SQVTM and CDR2 ANQGSEA. Trimming removed 0 bases from V and 6 bases from J, with 12 bases in between. The CDR3 spans 14 residues. CDR3 DNA: TGCAGCGTTGAAGACGGCGCGGGGAAAAACACCATATATTTT. It yields the protein CSVEDGAGKNTIYF. Combining the CDR3 with reference TRBV29-1 and TRBJ1-3 gives the whole variable domain SAVISQKPSRDICQRGTSLTIQCQVDSQVTMMFWYRQQPGQSLTLIATANQGSEATYESGFVIDKFPISRPNLTFSTLTVSNMSPEDSSIYLCSVEDGAGKNTIYFGEGSWLTVV.

There are many counts of this clonotype. V usage is TRBV12-3 or TRBV12-4 and J usage is TRBJ2-5; the match to TRBD1 covers 7 bases. The CDR3 is made up of 14 amino acids. The J segment lost 4 bases and the V segment lost 6 bases, leaving 8 bases of the junction unmatched. CDR3 sequence reads: CASSRQTGLETQYF. Here the CDR3 DNA reads TGTGCCAGCAGCCGCCAGACAGGGTTAGAGACCCAGTACTTC.

The sample holds a few counts of this clonotype. The genes are TRBV18 and TRBJ1-1; TRBD1 aligns across 8 bases. Germline V gene data show CDR1 as KGHSH and CDR2 as LQKENI. J lost 7 bases, V lost 6 bases, and 7 bases had no gene match. There are 13 residues in the CDR3. The CDR3 sequence: CASSLQGEIEAFF. CDR3 bases: TGTGCCAGCTCTCTACAGGGGGAGATTGAAGCTTTCTTT.

This clonotype has a handful of counts. The rearrangement joins TRBV7-2 to TRBJ1-2; D call uncertain. V was trimmed by 0 bases and J by 8 bases, leaving 13 bases between them. The length of the CDR3 is 14 residues. Germline-derived CDR1 and CDR2 are SGHTA and FQGNSA. CDR3 coding DNA: TGTGCCAGCAGCTTAGCGGGAGGGTTAAGGGGCTACACCTTC. This gives the protein CASSLAGGLRGYTF.

This clonotype has at least ten counts. This chain connects TRBV9 to TRBJ2-7, with 7 bases fitting TRBD1. The CDR3 totals 16 residues. In germline, CDR1 is SGDLS, CDR2 YYNGEE. The J segment lost 0 bases and the V segment lost 4 bases, leaving 10 bases of the junction unmatched. The CDR3 here is CASSPHRGHSSYEQYF. DNA for the CDR3: TGTGCCAGCAGCCCCCACAGGGGTCACTCCTCCTACGAGCAGTACTTC.

The V call is TRBV7-2, the J call TRBJ1-5; D ambiguous. V was shortened by 3 bases and J by 7 bases, with 13 bases between the two germline ends. CDR1 is SGHTA and CDR2 is FQGNSA in the germline V gene. The length of the CDR3 is 14 residues. Here the CDR3 DNA reads TGTGCCAGCAGCTTTCGACCGGAACTCCAGCCCCAGCATTTT. Translation gives CASSFRPELQPQHF.

This clonotype was found many times. The rearrangement links TRBV5-6 to TRBJ2-2, with 7 nucleotides matching TRBD1. Germline V gives CDR1 SGHDT, CDR2 YYEEEE. V shed 3 bases and J 4 bases; nucleotides not matched to a gene: 18. The CDR3 has 19 amino acids. The CDR3 sequence is CASSSLWGLDRAVTGELFF. Written as DNA, the CDR3 is TGTGCCAGCAGCTCCTTGTGGGGCCTTGACAGGGCCGTCACCGGGGAGCTGTTTTTT.

This clonotype was found many times. The V and J genes are TRBV20-1 and TRBJ1-2, with no clear D. Germline loops: CDR1 DFQATT, CDR2 SNEGSKA (reference sequence). The CDR3 length is 17 residues. Deletions cut 3 bases from V and 4 bases from J, with 24 bases between. The CDR3 region has the DNA TGCAGTGCTAGCGAGGGCGGGGAAAGTGACCTTACCTATGGCTACACCTTC. This translates into CSASEGGESDLTYGYTF.

This clonotype was recorded a few times. This chain uses TRBV11-2 with TRBJ1-1, with D unclear. This CDR3 comprises 15 residues. The V end was cut by 0 bases, the J end by 5 bases, with 13 bases between. Germline V gene lookup returns CDR1 SGHAT and CDR2 FQNNGV. CDR3 sequence: CASSLESGFDTEAFF. CDR3 in DNA: TGTGCCAGCAGCTTAGAGAGTGGGTTTGATACTGAAGCTTTCTTT. The whole variable domain, remainder taken from reference TRBV11-2 and TRBJ1-1, is EAGVAQSPRYKIIEKRQSVAFWCNPISGHATLYWYQQILGQGPKLLIQFQNNGVVDDSQLPKDRFSAERLKGVDSTLKIQPAKLEDSAVYLCASSLESGFDTEAFFGQGTRLTVV.

There are many counts of this clonotype. The V and J genes are TRBV2 and TRBJ1-3; 7 nucleotides align to TRBD1. The CDR3 has 16 residues. Germline loops: CDR1 SNHLY, CDR2 FYNNEI. V lost 5 bases and J lost 0; bases outside the gene matches: 7. CDR3 sequence reads: CASSRDSFFSGNTIYF. CDR3 sequence (DNA): TGTGCCAGCAGTCGGGACAGCTTCTTCTCTGGAAACACCATATATTTT.

The chain is built from TRBV27 and TRBJ2-7; D gene unclear. Germline V gene lookup returns CDR1 MNHEY and CDR2 SMNVEV (reference sequence). This CDR3 contains 17 residues. Trimming shortened V by 5 bases and J by 0 bases, and 20 bases separated the two germline ends. The CDR3 sequence is CASSPLILPKSSYEQYF. CDR3 bases: TGTGCCAGCAGTCCTCTCATCCTCCCGAAGAGCTCCTACGAGCAGTACTTC.

This clonotype was seen many times. This chain links TRBV3-1 with TRBJ1-2, with D uncertain. Per germline, CDR1 LGHDT and CDR2 YNNKEL (reference sequence). The V and J ends lost 2 bases and 8 bases respectively, with 9 bases between them. There are 12 residues in the CDR3. For the CDR3, the DNA is TGTGCCAGCAGCCAAACTCGCTGGGGCTACACCTTC. It specifies CASSQTRWGYTF.

Ten or more counts support this clonotype. This sequence joins TRBV3-1 and TRBJ2-1; TRBD2 agrees at 12 bases. The J segment lost 8 bases and the V segment lost 5 bases, leaving 10 bases of the junction unmatched. The CDR3 is 16 amino acids. Germline V CDR1 and CDR2: LGHDT, YNNKEL (reference sequence). CDR3 residues: CASSETPSGGAYEQFF. The CDR3 coding sequence is TGTGCCAGCAGCGAAACACCTAGCGGGGGGGCGTATGAGCAGTTCTTC.

There are many counts of this clonotype. This sequence joins TRBV20-1 and TRBJ2-3; no firm D call. The V gene lost 2 bases and the J gene lost 7 bases, with 7 bases spanning the gap. The CDR3 runs 11 residues. CDR1 and CDR2 (germline): DFQATT, SNEGSKA (reference sequence). CDR3 loop: CSARLHYTQYF. The DNA of the CDR3 is TGCAGTGCTAGATTGCACTATACGCAGTATTTT.

This clonotype was observed at least ten times. The chain recombines TRBV5-1 with TRBJ2-5; TRBD1 is a possible D gene (5 bases). Trimming removed 7 bases from V and 6 bases from J, with 22 bases in between. The germline V gene has CDR1 SGHRS and CDR2 YFSETQ. This CDR3 is built from 15 residues. The CDR3 bases are TGCGCCAGCCTCTCCGGACACGAAGTTACAAAGACCCAGTACTTC. Protein product: CASLSGHEVTKTQYF. Full variable domain (rest looked up from reference TRBV5-1 and TRBJ2-5): KAGVTQTPRYLIKTRGQQVTLSCSPISGHRSVSWYQQTPGQGLQFLFEYFSETQRNKGNFPGRFSGRQFSNSRSEMNVSTLELGDSALYLCASLSGHEVTKTQYFGPGTRLLVL.

As to this clonotype: Possible read error: a much larger clone is one base away. J is TRBJ2-5 and V is TRBV28; TRBD1 matches at 8 bases. The CDR3 contains 14 residues. V was pared by 7 bases and J by 2 bases, with 6 bases of the junction left unmatched. The V gene's germline CDR1 is MDHEN and CDR2 SYDVKM. The CDR3 bases are TGTGCCAGCACTCTAGGGACAGGACAAGAGACCCAGTACTTC. This codes for CASTLGTGQETQYF.

The chain combines TRBV7-6 with TRBJ2-1; 9 bases are a match to TRBD2. V dropped 7 bases and J dropped 10; count of bases not matched to a gene: 11. Germline V gives CDR1 SGHVS, CDR2 FNYEAQ. The CDR3 contains 14 residues. CDR3 protein: CASIGLAGLEEQFF. In DNA, the CDR3 is TGTGCCAGCATAGGGCTAGCGGGGCTTGAGGAGCAGTTCTTC.

V usage is TRBV7-2 and J usage is TRBJ1-1; tentative D call: TRBD1 (6 bases). V lost 5 bases, J lost 4 bases, and 20 bases lay in between. Germline V gene data show CDR1 as SGHTA and CDR2 as FQGNSA. This CDR3 region has 16 residues. CDR3 DNA sequence: TGTGCCAGCAGCCCCACTCTACAGGGCTTAGGCACTGAAGCTTTCTTT. Protein: CASSPTLQGLGTEAFF.

As DNA, the CDR3 is TGCAGCGTTGGAGGTAGCGTGGGGCACAATGAGCAGTTCTTC. Protein sequence: CSVGGSVGHNEQFF. The chain is built from TRBV29-1 and TRBJ2-1; either TRBD1 or TRBD2 may supply D (5 bases each). Germline lookup yields CDR1 SQVTM and CDR2 ANQGSEA. Trimming stripped 4 bases from V and 5 bases from J, with 15 bases between. The length of the CDR3 is 14 residues.

The table lists this clonotype with many counts. The rearrangement uses TRBV5-1 and TRBJ2-5; 10 nucleotides agree with TRBD1. V lost 5 bases to trimming and J lost 6 bases; unmatched junction nucleotides: 7. In germline, CDR1 is SGHRS, CDR2 YFSETQ. The CDR3 has 14 amino acids. The CDR3 protein is CASSQGQGMKTQYF. The CDR3 bases are TGCGCCAGCAGTCAGGGACAGGGGATGAAGACCCAGTACTTC.

This clonotype came up many times. The chain joins TRBV6-5 to TRBJ2-5; D may correspond to TRBD1 or TRBD2 (5 bases each). With 0 bases removed from V and 2 bases from J, the gap between germline ends came to 10 bases. Germline CDR1 is MNHEY and CDR2 is SVGAGI. This CDR3 contains 15 residues. In DNA form, the CDR3 reads TGTGCCAGCAGTTACTCCCCGGGACGGCAAGAGACCCAGTACTTC. Translating gives CASSYSPGRQETQYF.

This clonotype was detected ten times or more. V is TRBV5-1 and J is TRBJ2-2; no reliable D call. The germline V gene encodes CDR1 SGHRS and CDR2 YFSETQ. The CDR3 consists of 17 residues. V gave up 4 bases and J gave up 3 bases, with 19 bases separating them. CDR3 nucleotide sequence: TGCGCCAGCAGCCTTTCCCGGCAGGACGGTGACACCGGGGAGCTGTTTTTT. This gives the protein CASSLSRQDGDTGELFF. Supplemented by reference TRBV5-1 and TRBJ2-2, the full variable domain reads KAGVTQTPRYLIKTRGQQVTLSCSPISGHRSVSWYQQTPGQGLQFLFEYFSETQRNKGNFPGRFSGRQFSNSRSEMNVSTLELGDSALYLCASSLSRQDGDTGELFFGEGSRLTVL.

The J gene is TRBJ1-6, the V gene TRBV2, with D possibly TRBD1 on 6 matching bases. The germline gives CDR1 SNHLY, CDR2 FYNNEI. The CDR3 has 13 residues. Trimming removed 8 bases from V and 10 bases from J, with 15 bases in between. CDR3 nucleotides: TGTGCCAGCGAACCTCAGGGGCGGTCACCCCTCCACTTT. Translated: CASEPQGRSPLHF.

This clonotype occurred many times. The CDR3 here is CASKRTEYNEQFF. The CDR3 bases are TGCGCCAGCAAGAGGACAGAATACAATGAGCAGTTCTTC. The V and J genes are TRBV5-1 and TRBJ2-1; the D gene is possibly TRBD1 (6 bases). The CDR3 is made up of 13 amino acids. V lost 6 bases and J lost 4, with 11 bases in between. Germline CDR1 reads SGHRS; CDR2 reads YFSETQ.

This clonotype was picked up many times. V gene TRBV11-2 combines with J gene TRBJ1-1; no definite D call. This CDR3 has 14 amino acids. The germline V gene has CDR1 SGHAT and CDR2 FQNNGV. V lost 5 bases to trimming and J lost 5 bases, with 15 bases between them. The CDR3: CASSLGSVRTEAFF. CDR3 sequence (DNA): TGTGCCAGCAGCCTCGGGAGTGTTAGGACTGAAGCTTTCTTT.

In its sample, this clonotype was seen many times. The CDR3 DNA is TGTGCCAGCAGTGAAGGGGGCCTAGCCAAAAACATTCAGTACTTC. This sequence encodes CASSEGGLAKNIQYF. The V call is TRBV2, the J call TRBJ2-4; D is perhaps TRBD1 (5 bases). Trimming pared 1 base from V and 0 bases from J, leaving 7 bases between. The CDR3 has 15 residues. Germline values: CDR1 SNHLY, CDR2 FYNNEI.

This clonotype was seen many times. The V gene is TRBV10-3, the J gene TRBJ2-7; D perhaps matches TRBD1 (5 bases). Germline assignment: CDR1 ENHRY and CDR2 SYGVKD. Trimming removed 10 bases at V and 2 bases at J, with 18 bases between. The CDR3 runs 14 residues. The CDR3 DNA reads TGTGCCACCGGGCCAGCAGGGATCACCTACGAGCAGTACTTC. It encodes CATGPAGITYEQYF.

The chain has TRBV14 and TRBJ2-1; D call uncertain. CDR1 is SGHDN and CDR2 is FVKESK in the germline V gene. Trimming took off 1 base at V and 7 bases at J, with 11 bases between the two ends. CDR3 length: 14 amino acids. CDR3 sequence (DNA): TGTGCCAGCAGCCAAGTCGCCGTAGTTAATGAGCAGTTCTTC. It translates to CASSQVAVVNEQFF.

This clonotype has at least ten counts. The gene calls are TRBV7-7 and TRBJ1-1, with D unresolved. The CDR3 has 14 amino acids. Trimming left V 5 bases short and J 0 bases short, with 10 bases between. The germline V gene has CDR1 SSHAT and CDR2 FNYEAQ (reference sequence). DNA of the CDR3: TGTGCCAGCAGCCCAGAGGGCCTGAACACTGAAGCTTTCTTT. It codes for CASSPEGLNTEAFF.

This clonotype was observed at least ten times. The chain joins TRBV24-1 to TRBJ2-2; D is perhaps TRBD2 (5 bases). The ends were cut back, 4 bases at V and 6 bases at J, with 14 bases in the middle. This CDR3 contains 15 residues. Germline CDR1 KGHDR, CDR2 SFDVKD. The CDR3 loop reads CATSDPVEVSGELFF. The DNA of the CDR3 is TGTGCCACCAGTGACCCCGTGGAGGTGTCCGGGGAGCTGTTTTTT.